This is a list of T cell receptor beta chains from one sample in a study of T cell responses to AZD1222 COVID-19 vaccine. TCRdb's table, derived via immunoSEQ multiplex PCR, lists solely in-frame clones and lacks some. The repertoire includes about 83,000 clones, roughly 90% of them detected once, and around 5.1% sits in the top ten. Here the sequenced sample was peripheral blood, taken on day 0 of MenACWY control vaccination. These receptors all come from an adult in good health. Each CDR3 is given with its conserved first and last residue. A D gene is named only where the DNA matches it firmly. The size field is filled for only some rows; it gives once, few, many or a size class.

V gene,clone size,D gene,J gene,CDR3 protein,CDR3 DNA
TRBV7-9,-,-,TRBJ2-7,CASSLSDSSYEQYF,TGTGCCAGCAGCTTAAGCGACAGCTCCTACGAGCAGTACTTC
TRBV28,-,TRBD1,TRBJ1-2,CASRRTGDAGYTF,TGTGCCAGCAGAAGGACAGGGGATGCTGGCTACACCTTC
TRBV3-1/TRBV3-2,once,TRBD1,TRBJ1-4,CASSLQGTGGAGNEKLFF,TGTGCCAGCAGCCTCCAGGGGACAGGGGGCGCGGGTAATGAAAAACTGTTTTTT
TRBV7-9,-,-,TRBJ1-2,CASSLGAANYGYTF,TGTGCCAGCAGCTTAGGCGCAGCTAACTATGGCTACACCTTC
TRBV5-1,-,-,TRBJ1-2,CASSLIGGDNYGYTF,TGCGCCAGCAGCTTGATTGGCGGTGACAACTATGGCTACACCTTC
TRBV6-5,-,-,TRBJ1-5,CASSSITNSNQPQHF,TGTGCCAGCAGTTCCATTACTAATAGCAATCAGCCCCAGCATTTT
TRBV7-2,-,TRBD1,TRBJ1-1,CASSSQGETEAFF,TGTGCCAGCAGCTCACAGGGGGAAACTGAAGCTTTCTTT
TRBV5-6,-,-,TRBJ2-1,CASIEVDRPLNEQFF,TGTGCCAGCATAGAGGTGGATCGGCCCCTCAATGAGCAGTTCTTC
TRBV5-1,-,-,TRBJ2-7,CASSLDGSSYEQYF,TGCGCCAGCAGCTTGGACGGCAGCTCCTACGAGCAGTACTTC
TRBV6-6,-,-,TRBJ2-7,CASSQSAAYEQYF,TGTGCCAGCAGTCAGTCGGCGGCATACGAGCAGTACTTC
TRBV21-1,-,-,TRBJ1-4,CASTRVRGVDEKLFF,TGTGCCAGCACCAGAGTCAGGGGGGTAGACGAAAAACTGTTTTTT
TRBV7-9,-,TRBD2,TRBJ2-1,CASSPPGLAGGEQFF,TGTGCCAGCAGCCCCCCGGGACTAGCGGGAGGTGAGCAGTTCTTC
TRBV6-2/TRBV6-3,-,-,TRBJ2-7,CASSRWGHENSYEQYF,TGTGCCAGCAGTCGTTGGGGACACGAGAATTCCTACGAGCAGTACTTC
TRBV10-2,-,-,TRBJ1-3,CASSRQLDTIYF,TGCGCCAGCTCGAGACAGCTGGACACCATATATTTT
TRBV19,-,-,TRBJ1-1,CASSPHMGRGNTEAFF,TGTGCCAGTAGTCCACACATGGGGAGGGGGAACACTGAAGCTTTCTTT
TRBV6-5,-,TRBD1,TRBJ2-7,CASRMTGAYEQYF,TGTGCCAGCAGAATGACAGGGGCGTACGAGCAGTACTTC
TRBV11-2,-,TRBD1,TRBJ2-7,CASSFPGQGRHEQYF,TGTGCCAGCAGCTTTCCGGGACAGGGGAGGCACGAGCAGTACTTC
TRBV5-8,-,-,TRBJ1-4,CASSLEWTELNEKLFF,TGTGCCAGCAGCTTGGAGTGGACAGAGTTAAATGAAAAACTGTTTTTT
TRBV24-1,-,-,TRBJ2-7,CATIGTTGEQYF,TGTGCCACCATCGGGACCACCGGGGAGCAGTACTTC
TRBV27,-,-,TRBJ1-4,CASSFGPTNEKLFF,TGTGCCAGCAGTTTCGGCCCAACTAATGAAAAACTGTTTTTT
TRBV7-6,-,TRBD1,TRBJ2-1,CASSRTGTGSYEQFF,TGTGCCAGCAGCCGGACAGGGACCGGGAGCTATGAGCAGTTCTTC
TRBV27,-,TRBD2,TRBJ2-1,CASSLGTSGSYNEQFF,TGTGCCAGCAGTTTAGGGACTAGCGGTTCCTACAATGAGCAGTTCTTC
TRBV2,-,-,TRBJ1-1,CASTEEMNTEAFF,TGTGCCAGCACGGAGGAGATGAACACTGAAGCTTTCTTT
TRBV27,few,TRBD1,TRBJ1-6,CASSLTGSLHF,TGTGCCAGCAGTTTGACAGGGTCCCTCCACTTT
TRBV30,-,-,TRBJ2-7,CAWSIKHAGVGYEQYF,TGTGCCTGGAGTATCAAGCATGCAGGGGTTGGCTACGAGCAGTACTTC
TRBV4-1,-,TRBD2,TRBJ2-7,CASSQGLAGNEQYF,TGCGCCAGCAGCCAAGGACTAGCGGGAAACGAGCAGTACTTC
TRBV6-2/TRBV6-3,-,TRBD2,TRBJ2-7,CASSYRTSGIYEQYF,TGTGCCAGCAGTTACCGGACTAGCGGGATTTACGAGCAGTACTTC
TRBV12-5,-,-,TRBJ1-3,CASGLASQGTSSGNTIYF,TGTGCTAGTGGTTTGGCTTCACAGGGCACGAGCTCTGGAAACACCATATATTTT
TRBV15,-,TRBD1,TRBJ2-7,CATKPGQGRYEQYF,TGTGCCACCAAGCCGGGACAGGGGCGCTACGAGCAGTACTTC
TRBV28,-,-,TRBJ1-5,CASSLLGYSNQPQHF,TGTGCCAGCAGTTTATTAGGGTATAGCAATCAGCCCCAGCATTTT
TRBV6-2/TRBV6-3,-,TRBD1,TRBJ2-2,CASSVGTGGSAGELFF,TGTGCCAGCAGTGTCGGGACAGGGGGATCGGCCGGGGAGCTGTTTTTT
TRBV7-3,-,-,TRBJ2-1,CASSFSSVYNEQFF,TGTGCCAGCAGCTTCAGTTCCGTTTATAATGAGCAGTTCTTC
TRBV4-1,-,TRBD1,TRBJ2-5,CASSQEQGQGVETQYF,TGCGCCAGCAGCCAAGAACAGGGACAGGGTGTGGAGACCCAGTACTTC
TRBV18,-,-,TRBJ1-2,CASSDRAAGTSYGYTF,TGTGCCAGCTCCGACAGAGCTGCGGGAACCTCCTATGGCTACACCTTC
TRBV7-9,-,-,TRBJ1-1,CASSAVIGPEAFF,TGTGCCAGCAGCGCCGTTATAGGGCCCGAAGCTTTCTTT
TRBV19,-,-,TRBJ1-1,CASRATGFRGVNEAFF,TGTGCCAGTAGAGCAACGGGGTTCCGAGGAGTAAATGAAGCTTTCTTT
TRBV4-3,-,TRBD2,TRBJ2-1,CASSQDVSGEGHNEQFF,TGCGCCAGCAGCCAAGATGTCTCGGGGGAGGGCCACAATGAGCAGTTCTTC
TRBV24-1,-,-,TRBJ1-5,CATSAFSNQPQHF,TGTGCCACCAGTGCTTTTAGCAATCAGCCCCAGCATTTT
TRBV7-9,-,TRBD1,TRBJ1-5,CASSLGQDPRQPQHF,TGTGCCAGCAGCCTGGGACAGGACCCGAGGCAGCCCCAGCATTTT
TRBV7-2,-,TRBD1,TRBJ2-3,CASSLAGQSTDTQYF,TGTGCCAGCAGCTTAGCGGGACAGAGCACAGATACGCAGTATTTT
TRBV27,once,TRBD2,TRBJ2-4,CASSSGTSGRRGIQYF,TGTGCCAGCAGTTCAGGGACTAGCGGGAGGCGCGGCATTCAGTACTTC
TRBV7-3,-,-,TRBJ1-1,CASSLTRTAPEAFF,TGTGCCAGCAGCTTAACGCGGACGGCCCCTGAAGCTTTCTTT
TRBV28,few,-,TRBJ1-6,CAIRQVASPLHF,TGTGCCATCCGACAGGTAGCTTCACCCCTCCACTTT
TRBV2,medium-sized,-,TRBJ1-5,CASSRDRNQPQHF,TGTGCCAGCAGTAGAGACAGAAATCAGCCCCAGCATTTT
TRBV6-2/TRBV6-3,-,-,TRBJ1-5,CASSSTRGNQPQHF,TGTGCCAGCAGTTCGACGAGGGGCAATCAGCCCCAGCATTTT
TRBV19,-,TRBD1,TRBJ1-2,CAVSGGFNYGYTF,TGTGCCGTATCAGGGGGCTTCAACTATGGCTACACCTTC
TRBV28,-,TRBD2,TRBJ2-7,CASSLQASGRYYEQYF,TGTGCCAGCAGTTTACAAGCTAGCGGGAGGTACTACGAGCAGTACTTC
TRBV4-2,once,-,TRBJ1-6,CASSQEGRSLNSPLHF,TGTGCCAGCAGCCAAGAGGGACGGAGCCTTAATTCACCCCTCCACTTT
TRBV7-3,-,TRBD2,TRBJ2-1,CASSLRVGAGVGINEQFF,TGTGCCAGCAGCTTAAGAGTAGGGGCGGGAGTCGGTATAAATGAGCAGTTCTTC
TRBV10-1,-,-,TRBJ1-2,CASSESGSYGYTF,TGCGCCAGCAGTGAATCAGGGTCCTATGGCTACACCTTC
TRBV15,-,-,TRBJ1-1,CATSRDLDQNTEAFF,TGTGCCACCAGCAGAGATCTGGACCAGAACACTGAAGCTTTCTTT
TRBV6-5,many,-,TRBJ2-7,CASSTGPWGEQYF,TGTGCCAGCAGTACAGGGCCCTGGGGAGAGCAGTACTTC
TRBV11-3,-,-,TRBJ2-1,CASSLPSANEQFF,TGTGCCAGCAGCTTGCCTAGCGCGAATGAGCAGTTCTTC
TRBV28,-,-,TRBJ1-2,CASSLRLPGENYGYTF,TGTGCCAGCAGTTTACGGCTCCCTGGAGAGAACTATGGCTACACCTTC
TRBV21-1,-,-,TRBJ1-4,CASSRTGGEKLFF,TGTGCCAGCAGCAGGACAGGGGGGGAAAAACTGTTTTTT
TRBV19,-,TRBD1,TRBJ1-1,CASNEQGGTEAFF,TGTGCCAGCAACGAACAGGGGGGGACTGAAGCTTTCTTT
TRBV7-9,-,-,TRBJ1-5,CASSPQGGGNQPQHF,TGTGCCAGCAGCCCGCAGGGCGGCGGCAATCAGCCCCAGCATTTT
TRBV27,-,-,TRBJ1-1,CASSWQADTEAFF,TGTGCCAGCAGTTGGCAGGCGGACACTGAAGCTTTCTTT
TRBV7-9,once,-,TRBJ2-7,CASSLVGANYAQYF,TGTGCCAGCAGCTTAGTCGGGGCCAACTATGCGCAGTACTTC